A single T cell receptor (beta chain) is shown here with its context. Its antigen is not identified. These data originate in a study of cytomegalovirus exposure and HLA in healthy donors. The overall study: Of all 400 or so donors who were genotyped, under 90% belonged to the Caucasian-associated ancestry cluster. Findings of the study overall: A later examination showed that TCR association rates differed by HLA locus, with DRB1 most and HLA-C fewest. HLA alleles showed associations with 15,000 to 20,000 TCR beta sequences in a later analysis, at a 0.05 false discovery rate.

The PCR contained 60 Vbeta and 13 Jbeta primers. Assay: immunoSEQ multiplex PCR; the TCRdb copy retains only in-frame clones and omits some. The sample has about 99,000 clones; roughly 83% are singletons. The sequencing input was PBMCs. This clonotype was sampled from a male donor in good health and CMV-seropositive.

DNA for the CDR3: TGTGCCAGTAGTAGTCGGGACAGGGGGTGGACTGAAGCTTTCTTT. Amino acid sequence: CASSSRDRGWTEAFF. This chain uses TRBV19 with TRBJ1-1, with 11 positions matching TRBD1. Germline V lookup: CDR1 LNHDA, CDR2 SQIVND (reference sequence). The CDR3 sequence is 15 residues long. The V and J ends lost 4 bases and 5 bases, in that order; junction bases with no gene match: 6.